The present T cell receptor beta chain was sequenced within a study of blood T cell repertoires in COVID-19. Study details: PBMCs, B-cell-depleted T cells, or T cells provided the cDNA or gDNA that made up the material.

The V and J ends lost 0 bases and 5 bases respectively, with 16 bases between them. The CDR3 has 16 amino acids. The germline V gene has CDR1 LGHNA and CDR2 YNFKEQ. Sequenced by immunoSEQ multiplex PCR; TCRdb stores in-frame clones only, minus some. The profile shows about 53,000 clones, 60% to 80% of them singletons. Only a few counts were recorded for this clone. V usage is TRBV4-2 and J usage is TRBJ1-2, with D tentatively TRBD1 (6 bases). The sequence came from a man between 65 and 85 years old with active or convalescent COVID-19. Sequencing input: peripheral blood. CDR3 DNA sequence: TGTGCCAGCAGCCAAGATCTCGCGGCAGGGGTTTATGGCTACACCTTC. Translation gives CASSQDLAAGVYGYTF.